Reported below is one T cell receptor beta chain. No antigen is known for it. The sample originates from a study of identical twins. Study-wide results and limits: Possibly, invariant MAIT and iNKT cells partly confounded zero-insertion analyses. Out-of-frame alpha sequences that twins shared showed excess low generation probability.

TCRdb ran MiXCR on the 5' RACE reads and lists one entry per CDR3 protein. The table shows about 920,000 distinct CDR3 sequences, with 9% to 15% occurring only once. CDR1 and CDR2 (germline): MDHEN, SYDVKM. The CDR3 sequence is 16 residues long. The V gene lost 5 bases and the J gene lost 0 bases, with 14 bases spanning the gap. These data were also reused for a study on yellow fever vaccine responses in identical twins.

Sequencing was carried out using PBMCs. The TCR comes from a young woman in good health. J is TRBJ1-3 and V is TRBV28; D gene unclear. Here the CDR3 reads CASSILAGFSGNTIYF. The CDR3 DNA is TGTGCCAGCAGTATACTAGCAGGCTTCTCTGGAAACACCATATATTTT.